The T cell receptor beta chain under discussion was sequenced for a study of blood T cells in healthy people across ages. Next came a second PCR, run for about 6 to 12 cycles, which used a sample-barcoded 5' primer along with a J-beta primer mix. Tagging of each cDNA molecule was performed by a template-switch adaptor with 12 random nucleotides. TCRdb re-called the 5' RACE reads with MiXCR, one entry per CDR3 protein. The sample carries about 1,400,000 distinct CDR3 sequences, around 59% recorded once. J gave up 3 bases and V 4 bases, and 11 bases lay outside the gene matches. Germline loops: CDR1 SGDLS, CDR2 YYNGEE. The CDR3 is made up of 17 amino acids.

The chain has TRBV9 and TRBJ2-1; 9 bases map to TRBD1. The sequenced sample consisted of blood. The receptor was derived from a young man in good health. The CDR3 DNA reads as TGTGCCAGCAGCTTCTCACAGGGGGCGGAGGTCTACAATGAGCAGTTCTTC. Translated: CASSFSQGAEVYNEQFF.